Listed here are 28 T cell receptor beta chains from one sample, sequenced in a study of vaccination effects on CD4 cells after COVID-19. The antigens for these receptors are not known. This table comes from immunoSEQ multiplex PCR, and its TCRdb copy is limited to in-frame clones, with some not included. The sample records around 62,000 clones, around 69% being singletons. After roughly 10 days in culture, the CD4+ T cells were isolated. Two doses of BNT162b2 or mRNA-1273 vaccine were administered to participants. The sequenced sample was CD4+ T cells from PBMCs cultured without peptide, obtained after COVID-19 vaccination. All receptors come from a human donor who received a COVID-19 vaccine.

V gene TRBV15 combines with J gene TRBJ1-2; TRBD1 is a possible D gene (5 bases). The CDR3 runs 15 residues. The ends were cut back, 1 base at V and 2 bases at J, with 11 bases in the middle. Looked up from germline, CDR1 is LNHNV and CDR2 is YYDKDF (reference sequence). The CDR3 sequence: CATSRVRSGNYGYTF. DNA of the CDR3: TGTGCCACCAGCAGAGTGCGGTCAGGGAACTATGGCTACACCTTC.

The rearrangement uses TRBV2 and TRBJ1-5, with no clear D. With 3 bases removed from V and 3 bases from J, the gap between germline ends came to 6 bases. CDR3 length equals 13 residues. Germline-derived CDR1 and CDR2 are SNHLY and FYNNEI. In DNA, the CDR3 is TGTGCCAGCAGTGACAGGTCCAATCAGCCCCAGCATTTT. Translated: CASSDRSNQPQHF.

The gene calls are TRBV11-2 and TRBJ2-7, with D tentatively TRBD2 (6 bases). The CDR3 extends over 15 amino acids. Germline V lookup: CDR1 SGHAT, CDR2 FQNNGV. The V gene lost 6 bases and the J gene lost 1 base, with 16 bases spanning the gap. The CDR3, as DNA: TGTGCCAGCAGTCCAATCCAGGGAGGTTCCTACGAGCAGTACGTC. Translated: CASSPIQGGSYEQYV.

CDR3 residues: CASSFAAGTIYGYTF. DNA for the CDR3: TGTGCCAGCAGCTTCGCCGCCGGGACAATCTATGGCTACACCTTC. The chain has TRBV5-6 and TRBJ1-2, with D tentatively TRBD1 (6 bases). V was clipped by 2 bases and J by 4 bases, with 15 bases between them. CDR3 size: 15 residues. Looked up from germline, CDR1 is SGHDT and CDR2 is YYEEEE.

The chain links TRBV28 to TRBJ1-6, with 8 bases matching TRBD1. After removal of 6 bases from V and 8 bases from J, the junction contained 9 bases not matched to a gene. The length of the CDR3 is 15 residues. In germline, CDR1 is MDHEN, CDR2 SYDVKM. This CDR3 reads CASRPGGAGDSPLHF. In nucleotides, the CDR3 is TGTGCCAGCAGGCCAGGGGGCGCGGGTGATTCACCCCTCCACTTT. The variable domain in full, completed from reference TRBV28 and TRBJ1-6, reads DVKVTQSSRYLVKRTGEKVFLECVQDMDHENMFWYRQDPGLGLRLIYFSYDVKMKEKGDIPEGYSVSREKKERFSLILESASTNQTSMYLCASRPGGAGDSPLHFGNGTRLTVT.

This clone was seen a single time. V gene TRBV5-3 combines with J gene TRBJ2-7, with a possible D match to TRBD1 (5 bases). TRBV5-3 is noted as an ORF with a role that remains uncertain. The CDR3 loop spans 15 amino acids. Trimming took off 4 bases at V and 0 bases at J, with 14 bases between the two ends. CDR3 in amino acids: CARSQDTGGSYEQYV. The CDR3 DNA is TGTGCCAGAAGCCAGGACACGGGCGGCTCCTACGAGCAGTACGTC.

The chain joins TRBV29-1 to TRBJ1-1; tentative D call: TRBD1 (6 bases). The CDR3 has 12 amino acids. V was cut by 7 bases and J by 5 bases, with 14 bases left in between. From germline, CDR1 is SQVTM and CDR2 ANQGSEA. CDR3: CSAQGTGTEAFF. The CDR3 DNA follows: TGCAGCGCACAGGGTACCGGGACTGAAGCTTTCTTT. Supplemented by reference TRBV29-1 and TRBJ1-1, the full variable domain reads SAVISQKPSRDICQRGTSLTIQCQVDSQVTMMFWYRQQPGQSLTLIATANQGSEATYESGFVIDKFPISRPNLTFSTLTVSNMSPEDSSIYLCSAQGTGTEAFFGQGTRLTVV.

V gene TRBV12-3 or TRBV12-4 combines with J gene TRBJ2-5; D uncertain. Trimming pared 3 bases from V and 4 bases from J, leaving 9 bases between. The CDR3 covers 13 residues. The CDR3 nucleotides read TGTGCCAGCAGTTTTTTCTTCGGAGAGACCCAGTACTTC. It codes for CASSFFFGETQYF.

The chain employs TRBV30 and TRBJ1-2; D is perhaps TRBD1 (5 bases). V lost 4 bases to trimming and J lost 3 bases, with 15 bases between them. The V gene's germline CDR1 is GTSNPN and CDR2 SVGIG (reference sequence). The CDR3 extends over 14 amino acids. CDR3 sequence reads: CAWNQGETYYGYTF. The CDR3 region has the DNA TGTGCCTGGAATCAAGGGGAGACGTACTATGGCTACACCTTC.

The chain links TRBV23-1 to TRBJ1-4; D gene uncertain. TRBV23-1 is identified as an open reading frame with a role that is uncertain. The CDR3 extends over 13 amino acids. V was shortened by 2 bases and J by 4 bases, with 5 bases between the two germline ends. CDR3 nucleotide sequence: TGCGCCAGCAGTCAAGGAGGTAATGAAAAACTGTTTTTT. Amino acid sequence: CASSQGGNEKLFF.

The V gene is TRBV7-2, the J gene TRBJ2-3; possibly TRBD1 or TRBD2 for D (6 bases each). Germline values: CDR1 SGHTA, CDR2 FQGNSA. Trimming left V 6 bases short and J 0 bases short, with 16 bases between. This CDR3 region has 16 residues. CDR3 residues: CASRPPGARSTDTQYF. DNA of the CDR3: TGTGCCAGCAGGCCGCCGGGGGCGAGGAGCACAGATACGCAGTATTTT.

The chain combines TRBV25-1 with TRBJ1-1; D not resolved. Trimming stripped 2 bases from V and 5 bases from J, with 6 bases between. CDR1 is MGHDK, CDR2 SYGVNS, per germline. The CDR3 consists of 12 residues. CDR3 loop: CASSELQTEAFF. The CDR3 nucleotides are TGTGCCAGCAGTGAACTACAGACTGAAGCTTTCTTT.

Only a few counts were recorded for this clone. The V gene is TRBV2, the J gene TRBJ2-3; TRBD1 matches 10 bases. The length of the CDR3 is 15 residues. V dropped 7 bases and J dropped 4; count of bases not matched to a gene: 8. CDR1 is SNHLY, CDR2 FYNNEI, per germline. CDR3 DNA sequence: TGTGCCAGCAAAAGATGGGACAGGGGACCAGATACGCAGTATTTT. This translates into CASKRWDRGPDTQYF.

CDR3 DNA sequence: TGTGCCAGCTCATCTCGACAGGGGACTCTGCACGAGCAGTACGTC. As protein: CASSSRQGTLHEQYV. V is TRBV18 and J is TRBJ2-7; 8 nucleotides align to TRBD1. Germline CDR1 reads KGHSH; CDR2 reads LQKENI. The CDR3 is made up of 15 amino acids. The trim removed 5 bases at V and 5 bases at J, leaving 11 bases unmatched.

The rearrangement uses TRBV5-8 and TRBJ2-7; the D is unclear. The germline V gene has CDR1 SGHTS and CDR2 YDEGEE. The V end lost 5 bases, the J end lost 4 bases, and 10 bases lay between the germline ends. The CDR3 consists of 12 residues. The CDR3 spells CASSGRRYEQYV. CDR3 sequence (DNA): TGTGCCAGCAGTGGTAGGCGGTACGAGCAGTACGTC.

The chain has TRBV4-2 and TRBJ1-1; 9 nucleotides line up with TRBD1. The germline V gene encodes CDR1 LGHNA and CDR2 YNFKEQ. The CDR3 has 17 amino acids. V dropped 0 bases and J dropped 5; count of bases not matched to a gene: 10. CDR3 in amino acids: CASSQEINRGQETEAFF. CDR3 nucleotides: TGTGCCAGCAGCCAAGAAATTAACAGGGGGCAGGAAACTGAAGCTTTCTTT.

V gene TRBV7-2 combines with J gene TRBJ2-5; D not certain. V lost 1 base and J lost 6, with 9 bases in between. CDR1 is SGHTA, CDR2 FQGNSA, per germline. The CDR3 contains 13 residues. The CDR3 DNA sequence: TGTGCCAGCAGCTTAGTACAGCAACAGACCCAGTACTTC. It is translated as CASSLVQQQTQYF.

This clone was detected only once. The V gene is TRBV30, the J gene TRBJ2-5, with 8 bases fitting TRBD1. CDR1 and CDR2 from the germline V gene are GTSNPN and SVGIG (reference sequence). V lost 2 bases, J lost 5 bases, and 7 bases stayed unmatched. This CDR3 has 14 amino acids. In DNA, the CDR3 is TGTGCCTGGAGTTTAGGACAGGGTCGGGAGACCCAGTACTTC. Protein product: CAWSLGQGRETQYF.

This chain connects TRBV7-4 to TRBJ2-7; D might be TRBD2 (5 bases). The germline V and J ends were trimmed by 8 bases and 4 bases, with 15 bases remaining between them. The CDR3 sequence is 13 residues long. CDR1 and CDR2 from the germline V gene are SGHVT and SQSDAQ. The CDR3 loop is CASRREDQYEQYV. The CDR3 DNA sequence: TGTGCCAGCCGCCGGGAAGACCAATACGAGCAGTACGTC.

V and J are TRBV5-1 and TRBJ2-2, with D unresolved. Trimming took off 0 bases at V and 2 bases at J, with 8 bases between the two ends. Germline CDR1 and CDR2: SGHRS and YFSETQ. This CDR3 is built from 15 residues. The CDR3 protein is CASSLGPYNTGELFF. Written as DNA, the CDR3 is TGCGCCAGCAGCTTGGGGCCATATAACACCGGGGAGCTGTTTTTT.

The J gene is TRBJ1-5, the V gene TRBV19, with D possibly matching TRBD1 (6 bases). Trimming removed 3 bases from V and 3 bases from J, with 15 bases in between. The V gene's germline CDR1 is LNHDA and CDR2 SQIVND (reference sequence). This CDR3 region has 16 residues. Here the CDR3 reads CASSMTNRVHNQPQHF. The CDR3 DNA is TGTGCCAGTAGTATGACTAACAGGGTTCACAATCAGCCCCAGCATTTT.

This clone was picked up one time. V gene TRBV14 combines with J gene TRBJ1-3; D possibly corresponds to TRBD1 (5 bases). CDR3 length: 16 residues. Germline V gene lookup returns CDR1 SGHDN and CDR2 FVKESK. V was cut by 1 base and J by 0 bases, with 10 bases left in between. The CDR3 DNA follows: TGTGCCAGCAGCCAAGTCCCAGGGATCTCTGGAAACACCATATATTTT. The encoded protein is CASSQVPGISGNTIYF.

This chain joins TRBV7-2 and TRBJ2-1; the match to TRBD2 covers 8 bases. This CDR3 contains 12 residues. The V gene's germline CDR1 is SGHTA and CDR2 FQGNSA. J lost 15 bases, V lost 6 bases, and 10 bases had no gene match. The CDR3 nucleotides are TGTGCCAGCAGTCCAGGGGCGGGGGGAAGGTTCTTC. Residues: CASSPGAGGRFF.

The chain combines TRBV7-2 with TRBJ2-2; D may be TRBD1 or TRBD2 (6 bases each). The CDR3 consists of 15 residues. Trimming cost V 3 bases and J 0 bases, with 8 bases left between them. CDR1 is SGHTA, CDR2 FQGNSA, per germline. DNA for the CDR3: TGTGCCAGCAGCTTCGGGGGCGCGAACACCGGGGAGCTGTTTTTT. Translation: CASSFGGANTGELFF.

CDR3 sequence reads: CASSQQSVEETQYF. CDR3 DNA: TGTGCCAGCAGCCAACAGTCCGTCGAGGAGACCCAGTACTTC. The genes are TRBV3-1 (or the pseudogene TRBV3-2) and TRBJ2-5; no firm D call. With 2 bases removed from V and 5 bases from J, the gap between germline ends came to 12 bases. Germline loops: CDR1 LGHDT, CDR2 YNNKEL (reference sequence). CDR3 length: 14 amino acids.

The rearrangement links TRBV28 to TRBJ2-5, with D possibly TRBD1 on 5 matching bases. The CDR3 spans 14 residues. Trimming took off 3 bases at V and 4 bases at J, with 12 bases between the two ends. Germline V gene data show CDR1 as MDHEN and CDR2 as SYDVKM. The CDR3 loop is CASSFRQSRETQYF. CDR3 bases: TGTGCCAGCAGTTTCCGACAGAGCAGAGAGACCCAGTACTTC.

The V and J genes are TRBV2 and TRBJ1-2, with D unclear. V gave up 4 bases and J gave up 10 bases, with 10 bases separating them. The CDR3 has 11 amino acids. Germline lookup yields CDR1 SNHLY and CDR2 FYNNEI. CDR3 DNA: TGTGCCAGCAGTGGTCGTCGGCCCTACACCTTC. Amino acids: CASSGRRPYTF.

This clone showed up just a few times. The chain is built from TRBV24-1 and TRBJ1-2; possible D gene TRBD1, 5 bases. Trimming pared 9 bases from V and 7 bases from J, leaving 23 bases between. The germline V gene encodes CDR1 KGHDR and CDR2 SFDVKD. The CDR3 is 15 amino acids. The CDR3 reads CATPIGVGLRSGYTF. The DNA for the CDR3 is TGTGCCACCCCAATTGGGGTGGGGCTCAGGAGTGGCTACACCTTC.